This passage covers 20 T cell receptor beta chains from one sample sequenced in a study of T cell responses to AZD1222 COVID-19 vaccine (dated by TCRdb to the early 2020s). Explained via the paper, the time point label denotes: about 28 days (+/-7) after the second vaccine dose. The protocol used for the library was the immunoSEQ multiplex PCR assay. Held by TCRdb, this immuneACCESS table contains in-frame sequences only and omits some clones. Under half of the omission traces to an unresolved V gene where checked; the cause of the rest is unknown. This sample is represented by 150,000 to 200,000 clones; 92% of them were singletons. The ten top clones hold under 1.5% of the sample. The sample in question was peripheral blood, obtained 28 days after the second AZD1222 dose. The source of these receptors is an adult who received the AZD1222 COVID-19 vaccine.

V gene TRBV3-1 (or the pseudogene TRBV3-2) combines with J gene TRBJ2-2; D is perhaps TRBD2 (6 bases). V lost 4 bases, J lost 3 bases, and 12 bases lay in between. This CDR3 comprises 15 residues. The V gene's germline CDR1 is LGHDT and CDR2 YNNKEL (reference sequence). This CDR3 reads CASSPGTSYTGELFF. The CDR3, as DNA: TGTGCCAGCAGCCCCGGGACTTCATACACCGGGGAGCTGTTTTTT.

J is TRBJ1-6 and V is TRBV12-5; 9 nucleotides line up with TRBD1. From germline, CDR1 is LGHNT and CDR2 FRNRAP. The CDR3 covers 13 residues. J lost 10 bases, V lost 5 bases, and 3 bases had no gene match. The CDR3, as DNA: TGTGCTAGTGGTGGGACAGGGATGTCACCCCTCCACTTT. It specifies CASGGTGMSPLHF.

The chain joins TRBV4-1 to TRBJ2-7; maybe TRBD1 (5 bases). The CDR3 is 12 amino acids. V lost 1 base and J lost 5, with 6 bases in between. CDR1 and CDR2 from the germline V gene are MGHRA and YSYEKL. This chain's CDR3 is CASSQGRDEQYF. In DNA, the CDR3 is TGCGCCAGCAGCCAAGGCAGGGACGAGCAGTACTTC.

This rearrangement joins TRBV4-1 to TRBJ2-7; TRBD1 might be the D (5 bases). CDR3 length: 15 residues. Trimming pared 3 bases from V and 6 bases from J, leaving 18 bases between. CDR1 and CDR2 (germline): MGHRA, YSYEKL. The CDR3 DNA follows: TGCGCCAGCAGCCAGCAATTGGGCAGGGTCGGCGAGCAGTACTTC. Its translation: CASSQQLGRVGEQYF.

The rearrangement links TRBV5-5 to TRBJ1-4; 9 positions agree with TRBD1. The CDR3 runs 15 residues. Per the germline V gene, CDR1 is SGHKS and CDR2 is YYEKEE (reference sequence). The V segment lost 2 bases and the J segment 6 bases; nucleotides outside the gene matches: 5. The DNA for the CDR3 is TGTGCCAGCAGCTTCGCGCGACAGGGGGATGAAAAACTGTTTTTT. This codes for CASSFARQGDEKLFF.

This chain joins TRBV27 and TRBJ1-3; 7 nucleotides agree with TRBD1. The V gene's germline CDR1 is MNHEY and CDR2 SMNVEV (reference sequence). The V segment lost 2 bases and the J segment 2 bases; nucleotides outside the gene matches: 6. This CDR3 is 16 amino acids long. This chain's CDR3 is CASSLRWTGPGNTIYF. In DNA form, the CDR3 reads TGTGCCAGCAGTTTACGATGGACAGGCCCTGGAAACACCATATATTTT.

The chain couples TRBV11-2 to TRBJ1-1; 7 nucleotides agree with TRBD1. V lost 5 bases and J lost 5; bases outside the gene matches: 14. Germline CDR1 and CDR2: SGHAT and FQNNGV. The CDR3 loop spans 16 amino acids. DNA of the CDR3: TGTGCCAGCAGCCTAGTGACAGGGACGTTTGTAACTGAAGCTTTCTTT. Residues: CASSLVTGTFVTEAFF. Using reference TRBV11-2 and TRBJ1-1 for the parts outside the CDR3, the full variable domain is EAGVAQSPRYKIIEKRQSVAFWCNPISGHATLYWYQQILGQGPKLLIQFQNNGVVDDSQLPKDRFSAERLKGVDSTLKIQPAKLEDSAVYLCASSLVTGTFVTEAFFGQGTRLTVV.

This clone was seen more than once but under ten times. The J gene is TRBJ1-2, the V gene TRBV4-2, with TRBD1 identical over 12 bases. The CDR3 contains 18 residues. CDR1 is LGHNA, CDR2 YNFKEQ, per germline. The V segment lost 1 base and the J segment 8 bases; nucleotides outside the gene matches: 14. CDR3 DNA: TGTGCCAGCAGCCAAGGGGGACAGGGGGCAACCTATTATCAAGGCTACACCTTC. It encodes CASSQGGQGATYYQGYTF.

This clone was picked up one time. The chain links TRBV14 to TRBJ1-1; no definite D call. With 0 bases removed from V and 10 bases from J, the gap between germline ends came to 15 bases. The CDR3 is 14 residues long. Germline-derived CDR1 and CDR2 are SGHDN and FVKESK. The DNA of the CDR3 is TGTGCCAGCAGCCAAGAGGGGAGGGCGAGGGTAGCTTTCTTT. It is translated as CASSQEGRARVAFF. Variable domain in full (rest from reference TRBV14 and TRBJ1-1): EAGVTQFPSHSVIEKGQTVTLRCDPISGHDNLYWYRRVMGKEIKFLLHFVKESKQDESGMPNNRFLAERTGGTYSTLKVQPAELEDSGVYFCASSQEGRARVAFFGQGTRLTVV.

This clone was observed once. J is TRBJ1-4 and V is TRBV29-1, with a possible D match to TRBD1 (5 bases). This CDR3 contains 15 residues. The V end was cut by 4 bases, the J end by 8 bases, with 20 bases between. CDR1 and CDR2 from the germline V gene are SQVTM and ANQGSEA. The CDR3 loop reads CSVGGQGASREKLFF. For the CDR3, the DNA is TGCAGCGTTGGGGGTCAAGGGGCTTCAAGAGAAAAACTGTTTTTT.

This sequence joins TRBV30 and TRBJ2-2; D is uncertain. Germline V gene sequence: CDR1 GTSNPN, CDR2 SVGIG (reference sequence). This CDR3 comprises 10 residues. This CDR3 reads CAIWVGELFF. CDR3 in DNA: TGTGCAATCTGGGTGGGGGAGCTGTTTTTT.

The chain uses TRBV6-4 and TRBJ1-6; D is uncertain. V gave up 6 bases and J gave up 0 bases, with 15 bases separating them. CDR1 is MRHNA, CDR2 SNTAGT, per germline. The length of the CDR3 is 17 residues. The CDR3 protein is CASSGKGESSYNSPLHF. The CDR3 region has the DNA TGTGCCAGCAGCGGTAAGGGTGAGAGCTCCTATAATTCACCCCTCCACTTT.

The J gene is TRBJ1-1, the V gene TRBV19; 8 bases match TRBD1. CDR3 size: 13 residues. CDR1 is LNHDA, CDR2 SQIVND, per germline (reference sequence). V was pared by 9 bases and J by 3 bases, with 6 bases of the junction left unmatched. Written as DNA, the CDR3 is TGTGCCAGGACAGGGGAGGCGGACACTGAAGCTTTCTTT. Translating gives CARTGEADTEAFF.

This clone was detected a few times. This chain links TRBV5-6 with TRBJ1-4; D is uncertain. V was pared by 2 bases and J by 4 bases, with 15 bases between. CDR1 SGHDT and CDR2 YYEEEE come from the germline V gene. This CDR3 is 16 amino acids long. The CDR3, as DNA: TGTGCCAGCAGCTTTATGGACGGAGGAGGTAATGAAAAACTGTTTTTT. It codes for CASSFMDGGGNEKLFF.

The rearrangement joins TRBV7-2 to TRBJ2-1; D may be TRBD2 (6 bases). CDR3 size: 15 residues. Trimming took 6 bases from V and 5 from J, leaving 17 bases between them. Germline assignment: CDR1 SGHTA and CDR2 FQGNSA. The CDR3 region is CASRVEGGGNNEQFF. Written as DNA, the CDR3 is TGTGCCAGCAGGGTGGAGGGAGGAGGGAACAATGAGCAGTTCTTC.

J is TRBJ2-7 and V is TRBV19; 12 nucleotides match TRBD2. V lost 7 bases and J lost 1; bases outside the gene matches: 5. This CDR3 has 15 residues. Germline values: CDR1 LNHDA, CDR2 SQIVND (reference sequence). CDR3 nucleotide sequence: TGTGCCAGTACCCTCACTAGCGGGGGGTCCTACGAGCAGTACTTC. This encodes CASTLTSGGSYEQYF.

The gene calls are TRBV19 and TRBJ1-3, with TRBD1 matching over 7 bases. V was pared by 7 bases and J by 4 bases, with 10 bases of the junction left unmatched. Germline lookup yields CDR1 LNHDA and CDR2 SQIVND (reference sequence). The CDR3 is 15 amino acids. CDR3 in amino acids: CASTDSDRVGNTIYF. The CDR3 nucleotides read TGTGCCAGTACCGATTCAGACAGGGTCGGAAACACCATATATTTT. Drawing the rest from reference TRBV19 and TRBJ1-3, the complete variable domain is DGGITQSPKYLFRKEGQNVTLSCEQNLNHDAMYWYRQDPGQGLRLIYYSQIVNDFQKGDIAEGYSVSREKKESFPLTVTSAQKNPTAFYLCASTDSDRVGNTIYFGEGSWLTVV.

V gene TRBV7-2 combines with J gene TRBJ1-6; D unresolved. Germline V gene data show CDR1 as SGHTA and CDR2 as FQGNSA. CDR3 size: 14 residues. The V gene lost 2 bases and the J gene lost 6 bases, with 8 bases spanning the gap. The CDR3 DNA follows: TGTGCCAGCAGCTTAAGCCATCGTAATTCACCCCTCCACTTT. Protein product: CASSLSHRNSPLHF.

The J gene is TRBJ1-6, the V gene TRBV6-6; 10 bases agree with TRBD1. Trimming cost V 4 bases and J 6 bases; bases outside gene matches: 6. The CDR3 extends over 16 amino acids. Germline CDR1 and CDR2: MNHNY and SVGAGI (reference sequence). CDR3 coding DNA: TGTGCCAGCAGTTCAAGACAGGGGGCCATTAATTCACCCCTCCACTTT. It yields the protein CASSSRQGAINSPLHF.

The V call is TRBV27, the J call TRBJ2-5, with 7 bases that match TRBD1. CDR1 and CDR2 from the germline V gene are MNHEY and SMNVEV (reference sequence). V gave up 5 bases and J gave up 2 bases; unmatched junction bases: 17. CDR3 size: 18 residues. The CDR3 is CASSPISGQARIQETQYF. CDR3 in DNA: TGTGCCAGCAGTCCAATCTCCGGACAGGCCCGGATACAAGAGACCCAGTACTTC.